These 2 T cell receptor beta chains were sequenced from one sample in a study of shared clonotypes between healthy human individuals. Assay: immunoSEQ multiplex PCR; the TCRdb copy retains only in-frame clones and omits some. Of roughly 660,000 clones listed, less than 95% are singletons. The sample taken for sequencing was memory CD8+ T cells from PBMCs. Specified subset: CD45RO+ cells pooled with CCR7-negative TemRA cells. The receptor source for this set is a man aged 18 to 30 in good health. Some clones in this sample may be carry-over from other donors' samples.

The rearrangement uses TRBV28 and TRBJ2-1; D remains ambiguous. The V gene's germline CDR1 is MDHEN and CDR2 SYDVKM. The V gene lost 3 bases and the J gene lost 4 bases, with 22 bases spanning the gap. The CDR3 consists of 18 residues. The CDR3 DNA sequence: TGTGCCAGCAGTTTCTCCCCCCTCAACGTTGGGGATTACAATGAGCAGTTCTTC. It encodes CASSFSPLNVGDYNEQFF. The full variable domain, with the rest looked up from reference TRBV28 and TRBJ2-1, is DVKVTQSSRYLVKRTGEKVFLECVQDMDHENMFWYRQDPGLGLRLIYFSYDVKMKEKGDIPEGYSVSREKKERFSLILESASTNQTSMYLCASSFSPLNVGDYNEQFFGPGTRLTVL.

This chain joins TRBV5-1 and TRBJ1-1; tentatively, D is TRBD1 (5 bases). Germline V gives CDR1 SGHRS, CDR2 YFSETQ. V was clipped by 0 bases and J by 0 bases, with 15 bases between them. The CDR3 sequence is 17 residues long. CDR3 in amino acids: CASSLVAGPSMNTEAFF. DNA of the CDR3: TGCGCCAGCAGCTTGGTGGCAGGGCCCTCCATGAACACTGAAGCTTTCTTT.